This TCR beta chain came from a study of T-cell memory formation after mild COVID-19. TCRdb passed the 5' RACE reads through MiXCR, listing each CDR3 protein once. Seen here are 450,000 to 650,000 distinct CDR3 sequences, about a sixth observed once, and the top ten hold 12%. This CDR3 comprises 16 residues. V lost 4 bases, J lost 5 bases, and 23 bases lay in between. Looked up from germline, CDR1 is SQVTM and CDR2 is ANQGSEA. The TCR comes from an adult woman who had mild COVID-19 (a few samples of this study predate the infection). Cell type and time point are not known. The sample was PBMCs or a T cell subset sorted from them (not recorded which). The chain carries TRBV29-1 and TRBJ1-2, with D possibly being TRBD1 (5 bases). CDR3 amino acids: CSVVSLEGTGGYGYTF. The CDR3 DNA reads TGCAGCGTTGTGTCCCTTGAGGGGACGGGGGGTTATGGCTACACCTTC.